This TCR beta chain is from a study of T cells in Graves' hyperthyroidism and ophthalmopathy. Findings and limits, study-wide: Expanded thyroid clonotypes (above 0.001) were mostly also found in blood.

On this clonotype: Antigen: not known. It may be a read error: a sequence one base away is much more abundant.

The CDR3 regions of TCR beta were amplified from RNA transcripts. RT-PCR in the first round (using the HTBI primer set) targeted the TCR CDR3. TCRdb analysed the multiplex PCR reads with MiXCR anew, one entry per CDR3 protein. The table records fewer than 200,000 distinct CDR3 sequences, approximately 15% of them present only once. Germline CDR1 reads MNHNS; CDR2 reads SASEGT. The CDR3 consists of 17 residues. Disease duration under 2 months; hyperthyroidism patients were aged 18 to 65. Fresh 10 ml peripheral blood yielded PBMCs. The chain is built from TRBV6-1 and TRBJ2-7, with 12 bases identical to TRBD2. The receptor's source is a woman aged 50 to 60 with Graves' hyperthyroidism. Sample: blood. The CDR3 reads CAGSEVGTSGYSYEQYF. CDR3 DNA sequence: TGTGCCGGCAGTGAAGTTGGGACTAGCGGGTACTCCTACGAGCAGTACTTC.